Presented here are 18 T cell receptor beta chains from one specimen sequenced in a study of human T cells and chemical hapten exposure. Time point defined: patch test 1, 2 weeks after DPC sensitization. Regarding treatment: therapeutic diphenylcyclopropenone sensitization with weekly scalp DPC. TCRdb itself ran the RACE reads through MiXCR, one entry per CDR3 protein. Among 65,000 to 80,000 distinct CDR3 sequences, 10% were seen once, and the ten largest hold about 1.5%. Sequencing was performed on whole blood, taken in connection with sensitization to the hapten diphenylcyclopropenone (DPC). Source of these receptors: a woman between 50 and 59 years old with alopecia areata. Some clones in this sample may be carry-over from other donors' samples.

This clonotype was observed many times. The chain joins TRBV18 to TRBJ1-3; no reliable D call. CDR1 KGHSH and CDR2 LQKENI come from the germline V gene. The CDR3 consists of 15 residues. Trimming stripped 3 bases from V and 4 bases from J, with 13 bases between. CDR3 DNA: TGTGCCAGCTCACCCGACCGGCTAGGAGGAAACACCATATATTTT. Its translation is CASSPDRLGGNTIYF.

This clonotype was recorded many times. V usage is TRBV29-1 and J usage is TRBJ2-3, with 9 bases identical to TRBD2. CDR1 SQVTM and CDR2 ANQGSEA come from the germline V gene. The CDR3 extends over 12 amino acids. CDR3 amino acids: CGGGLATDTQYF. The CDR3 DNA reads as TGCGGCGGGGGACTAGCCACAGATACGCAGTATTTT.

This chain joins TRBV7-8 and TRBJ1-5, with 10 bases fitting TRBD1. Germline loops: CDR1 SGHVS, CDR2 FQNEAQ. The trim removed 1 base at V and 4 bases at J, leaving 4 bases unmatched. This CDR3 is built from 16 residues. CDR3: CASSLGDRGSNQPQHF. Here the CDR3 DNA reads TGTGCCAGCAGCTTAGGGGACAGGGGATCTAATCAGCCCCAGCATTTT.

V and J are TRBV27 and TRBJ2-3; D uncertain. Germline values: CDR1 MNHEY, CDR2 SMNVEV (reference sequence). V dropped 9 bases and J dropped 1 base, with 14 bases sitting between them. The CDR3 sequence is 14 residues long. Here the CDR3 DNA reads TGTGCCAGTAGAGGATCGTTCGGCACAGATACGCAGTATTTT. This codes for CASRGSFGTDTQYF.

This clonotype was observed a few times. The chain carries TRBV7-9 and TRBJ2-1; TRBD2 is a possible D gene (5 bases). V was cut by 5 bases and J by 2 bases, with 13 bases left in between. The CDR3 is made up of 15 amino acids. Germline values: CDR1 SEHNR, CDR2 FQNEAQ (reference sequence). The CDR3 sequence is CASSAKGLTYNEQFF. CDR3 DNA sequence: TGTGCCAGCAGCGCGAAAGGACTGACCTACAATGAGCAGTTCTTC.

V usage is TRBV6-2 or TRBV6-3 and J usage is TRBJ2-7, with 10 bases aligning to TRBD2. Germline CDR1 is MNHEY and CDR2 is SVGEGT. V was clipped by 2 bases and J by 9 bases; unmatched bases: 4. This CDR3 has 13 amino acids. The CDR3: CASSYKTSGWQYF. The CDR3 bases are TGTGCCAGCAGTTACAAGACTAGCGGGTGGCAGTACTTC.

In its sample, this clonotype was seen a few times. The gene calls are TRBV10-3 and TRBJ2-5; D gene uncertain. This CDR3 comprises 13 residues. Germline V gives CDR1 ENHRY, CDR2 SYGVKD. With 6 bases removed from V and 1 base from J, the gap between germline ends came to 9 bases. CDR3: CAISKGPQETQYF. For the CDR3, the DNA is TGTGCCATCAGCAAGGGCCCCCAAGAGACCCAGTACTTC.

This clonotype turned up a few times. The V gene is TRBV9, the J gene TRBJ2-3; D is perhaps TRBD1 (7 bases). Germline loops: CDR1 SGDLS, CDR2 YYNGEE. CDR3 length: 19 amino acids. Trimming pared 4 bases from V and 0 bases from J, leaving 24 bases between. The DNA for the CDR3 is TGTGCCAGCAGCTCCCCGGACAGGAGGGCTCCTTCTAGCACAGATACGCAGTATTTT. This codes for CASSSPDRRAPSSTDTQYF.

The chain carries TRBV20-1 and TRBJ2-7; 7 nucleotides line up with TRBD1. This CDR3 comprises 14 residues. CDR1 and CDR2 from the germline V gene are DFQATT and SNEGSKA (reference sequence). The trim removed 3 bases at V and 3 bases at J, leaving 8 bases unmatched. The DNA of the CDR3 is TGCAGTGCTAGGCCAACAGCAGGGGGCTACGAGCAGTACTTC. Its protein is CSARPTAGGYEQYF.

This clonotype was observed many times. The chain combines TRBV6-5 with TRBJ1-2; 8 bases map to TRBD1. V lost 7 bases to trimming and J lost 6 bases; unmatched junction nucleotides: 7. Looked up from germline, CDR1 is MNHEY and CDR2 is SVGAGI. The CDR3 extends over 13 amino acids. For the CDR3, the DNA is TGTGCCAGCACCCCAGGGGGCGAGGATGGCTACACCTTC. Amino acids: CASTPGGEDGYTF.

The genes are TRBV11-2 and TRBJ2-7; 7 bases map to TRBD1. This CDR3 has 16 residues. Germline CDR1 and CDR2: SGHAT and FQNNGV. Losses at the gene ends were 5 bases for V and 4 bases for J; bases not matched to a gene: 14. The CDR3 DNA reads as TGTGCCAGCAGCCAAAACCCGACAGGGACGGGTTACGAGCAGTACTTC. Its translation: CASSQNPTGTGYEQYF.

This clonotype occurred many times. This sequence joins TRBV4-2 and TRBJ2-5; D gene unclear. Germline CDR1 is LGHNA and CDR2 is YNFKEQ. Trimming left V 1 base short and J 1 base short, with 7 bases between. This CDR3 contains 14 residues. DNA for the CDR3: TGTGCCAGCAGCCAAGTGAACCGCCAAGAGACCCAGTACTTC. Protein sequence: CASSQVNRQETQYF.

This clonotype showed up many times. The rearrangement joins TRBV29-1 to TRBJ2-4, with a weak D call TRBD2 (6 bases). Trimming took off 4 bases at V and 8 bases at J, with 6 bases between the two ends. The CDR3 loop spans 10 amino acids. CDR1 and CDR2 from the germline V gene are SQVTM and ANQGSEA. The CDR3 here is CSVGEDIQYF. For the CDR3, the DNA is TGCAGCGTTGGGGAGGACATTCAGTACTTC.

In this sample, this clonotype turned up many times. The chain is built from TRBV11-2 and TRBJ1-6, with unresolved D. Trimming removed 4 bases from V and 8 bases from J, with 9 bases in between. Germline V lookup: CDR1 SGHAT, CDR2 FQNNGV. The length of the CDR3 is 13 residues. CDR3 loop: CASSYKADSPLHF. CDR3 coding DNA: TGTGCCAGCAGCTATAAGGCGGATTCACCCCTCCACTTT. Drawing the rest from reference TRBV11-2 and TRBJ1-6, the complete variable domain is EAGVAQSPRYKIIEKRQSVAFWCNPISGHATLYWYQQILGQGPKLLIQFQNNGVVDDSQLPKDRFSAERLKGVDSTLKIQPAKLEDSAVYLCASSYKADSPLHFGNGTRLTVT.

A few counts support this clonotype. The chain uses TRBV4-3 and TRBJ2-7, with 7 bases aligning to TRBD1. CDR3 length: 15 residues. CDR1 LGHNA and CDR2 YSLEER come from the germline V gene. The V gene end was trimmed by 4 bases and the J gene end by 3 bases; junction bases not matched to a gene: 9. In DNA, the CDR3 is TGCGCCAGCAGCCTCCGAGGACAGGCTGACTACGAGCAGTACTTC. Translation: CASSLRGQADYEQYF.

The chain recombines TRBV11-2 with TRBJ2-3, with TRBD1 as a possible D gene (6 bases). Germline values: CDR1 SGHAT, CDR2 FQNNGV. The CDR3 runs to 17 residues. Trimming stripped 4 bases from V and 3 bases from J, with 20 bases between. In DNA, the CDR3 is TGTGCCAGCAGCTCCCCCAAGACAGGACTCAGAACAGATACGCAGTATTTT. Residues: CASSSPKTGLRTDTQYF.

This clonotype was observed many times. The chain employs TRBV7-6 and TRBJ2-7; D gene ambiguous. The V gene lost 0 bases and the J gene lost 5 bases, with 5 bases spanning the gap. This CDR3 comprises 12 residues. The germline CDR1 and CDR2 sequences are SGHVS and FNYEAQ. This CDR3 is CASSLAFNEQYF. DNA for the CDR3: TGTGCCAGCAGCTTAGCGTTCAACGAGCAGTACTTC.

There are a few counts of this clonotype. The rearrangement links TRBV20-1 to TRBJ2-7, with TRBD2 as a possible D gene (6 bases). The V and J ends lost 0 bases and 2 bases respectively, with 14 bases between them. The CDR3 consists of 15 residues. The germline V gene has CDR1 DFQATT and CDR2 SNEGSKA (reference sequence). The DNA of the CDR3 is TGCAGTGCTAGAGATCGGGGACGGGGGACCTACGAGCAGTACTTC. Translation: CSARDRGRGTYEQYF.